Following are 7 T cell receptor beta chains from one sample sequenced in a study of Graves' ophthalmopathy and Graves' hyperthyroidism. Amplification of the TCR beta CDR3 regions used RNA transcripts (as template). HTBI-primed first-round RT-PCR preceded second-round multiplex PCR. TCRdb re-derived calls from the multiplex PCR reads in MiXCR, one entry per CDR3 protein. The sample lists hundreds of thousands of distinct CDR3 sequences, roughly 21% occurring once. What was sequenced was peripheral blood. All receptors come from a woman between 18 and 29 years old with stable Graves' hyperthyroidism.

This clonotype has a handful of counts. The genes are TRBV18 and TRBJ2-7, with 11 bases matching TRBD2. CDR1 is KGHSH and CDR2 is LQKENI in the germline V gene. The CDR3 contains 15 residues. V lost 3 bases and J lost 3; bases outside the gene matches: 4. CDR3: CASSPLGLADYEQYF. For the CDR3, the DNA is TGTGCCAGCTCACCTCTGGGACTAGCGGACTACGAGCAGTACTTC. Complete variable domain (other parts from reference TRBV18 and TRBJ2-7): NAGVMQNPRHLVRRRGQEARLRCSPMKGHSHVYWYRQLPEEGLKFMVYLQKENIIDESGMPKERFSAEFPKEGPSILRIQQVVRGDSAAYFCASSPLGLADYEQYFGPGTRLTVT.

This sequence joins TRBV2 and TRBJ2-5; D may be TRBD2 (7 bases). Germline CDR1 is SNHLY and CDR2 is FYNNEI. Deletions cut 9 bases from V and 5 bases from J, with 22 bases between. This CDR3 has 15 amino acids. CDR3 in amino acids: CARARGETGAETQYF. The CDR3 region has the DNA TGTGCCAGAGCACGGGGGGAGACAGGAGCGGAGACCCAGTACTTC.

This clonotype was counted many times. This sequence joins TRBV30 and TRBJ1-3; D might be TRBD1 (5 bases). The V gene's germline CDR1 is GTSNPN and CDR2 SVGIG (reference sequence). V was clipped by 1 base and J by 2 bases, with 12 bases between them. This CDR3 is built from 15 residues. In nucleotides, the CDR3 is TGTGCCTGGAGTGCCGCCGAGGGGCCTGGAAACACCATATATTTT. Its protein product is CAWSAAEGPGNTIYF.

In its sample, this clonotype was seen a few times. This chain connects TRBV18 to TRBJ2-7; 10 bases align to TRBD1. CDR1 is KGHSH and CDR2 is LQKENI in the germline V gene. There are 18 residues in the CDR3. Trimming took 1 base from V and 3 from J; bases not matched to a gene: 12. In nucleotides, the CDR3 is TGTGCCAGCTCACCACGGCCCGCGGGACAGGGGATGAACTACGAGCAGTACTTC. Its protein is CASSPRPAGQGMNYEQYF.

This chain links TRBV24-1 with TRBJ1-2; maybe TRBD1 (5 bases). V was cut by 3 bases and J by 4 bases, with 11 bases left in between. CDR1 is KGHDR, CDR2 SFDVKD, per germline. This CDR3 has 14 residues. The CDR3 DNA sequence: TGTGCCACCAGTGATGAAGACAGACTCTATGGCTACACCTTC. This sequence encodes CATSDEDRLYGYTF.

This clonotype was seen repeatedly, ten times or more. The gene calls are TRBV20-1 and TRBJ2-5, with a weak D call TRBD2 (6 bases). V shed 5 bases and J shed 5 bases, with 12 bases lying between them. The CDR3 spans 12 residues. Germline V gene lookup returns CDR1 DFQATT and CDR2 SNEGSKA (reference sequence). The CDR3 DNA sequence: TGCAGTGCTCTAGCGTCCGGGGAGACCCAGTACTTC. As protein: CSALASGETQYF.

This clonotype was observed many times. This chain links TRBV13 with TRBJ2-4; D is unresolved. There are 15 residues in the CDR3. Germline lookup yields CDR1 PRHDT and CDR2 FYEKMQ (reference sequence). V dropped 3 bases and J dropped 5 bases, with 14 bases sitting between them. The CDR3 region has the DNA TGTGCCAGCAGCTTCAGTCCCGTTGGGGAAAACATTCAGTACTTC. It is translated as CASSFSPVGENIQYF.